The rows below give T cell receptor beta chains drawn from one sample of a study of blood T cells in healthy people across ages. TCRdb used MiXCR to reprocess the 5' RACE reads, holding one entry per CDR3 protein. The table has about 1.1 million distinct CDR3 sequences, roughly two fifths seen once; the top ten hold over 10%. The source material was blood. These receptors were taken from a man younger than 30 in good health. CDR3s include the opening cysteine and the closing phenylalanine or tryptophan. The D gene is left open where the match is weak. Clone size is stated in some rows and not others, as once, few, many or a class when expanded.

d_call	j_call	clone_size	v_call	cdr3_aa	cdr3_nt
.	TRBJ2-5	.	TRBV7-2	CASSLVVGHETQYF	TGTGCCAGCAGCTTAGTAGTCGGTCATGAGACCCAGTACTTC
.	TRBJ2-7	.	TRBV20-1	CSAKAGTSFYWLYDLREQYF	TGCAGTGCCAAGGCCGGGACAAGTTTCTACTGGCTCTATGACTTGAGAGAGCAGTACTTC
.	TRBJ1-6	.	TRBV7-2	CASSLAGDYSSHNSPLHF	TGTGCCAGCAGCTTAGCAGGGGACTACAGCTCCCATAATTCACCCCTCCACTTT
.	TRBJ2-7	few	TRBV2	CASSPWTYEQYF	TGTGCCAGCAGCCCTTGGACCTACGAGCAGTACTTC
.	TRBJ1-2	.	TRBV20-1	CSASGADHNYGYTF	TGCAGTGCGAGTGGAGCAGATCATAACTATGGCTACACCTTC
.	TRBJ2-3	few	TRBV12-3/TRBV12-4	CASSFEQDTQYF	TGTGCCAGCAGTTTCGAACAGGATACGCAGTATTTT
.	TRBJ2-7	.	TRBV30	CAWSVRALYEQYF	TGTGCCTGGAGTGTCAGGGCCCTCTACGAGCAGTACTTC
.	TRBJ2-1	.	TRBV6-2/TRBV6-3	CASSPLSDSVQETQFF	TGTGCCAGCAGCCCACTTAGCGACTCCGTCCAAGAGACCCAGTTCTTC
TRBD1	TRBJ1-2	.	TRBV4-2	CASSPIGQGNYGYTF	TGTGCCAGCAGCCCTATAGGACAGGGGAACTATGGCTACACCTTC
.	TRBJ2-3	.	TRBV7-3	CASSSTVLSGTDTQYF	TGTGCCAGCAGCTCGACGGTCTTGAGCGGCACAGATACGCAGTATTTT
.	TRBJ1-2	few	TRBV20-1	CSASTLGIDYGYTF	TGCAGTGCTAGTACTCTGGGTATTGACTATGGCTACACCTTC
.	TRBJ1-2	.	TRBV27	CASRGPGEGYTF	TGTGCCAGCAGAGGCCCAGGGGAGGGCTACACCTTC
TRBD1	TRBJ2-5	.	TRBV5-1	CASSIFGTGTSQETQYF	TGCGCCAGCAGCATCTTCGGGACAGGGACATCCCAAGAGACCCAGTACTTC
.	TRBJ1-2	few	TRBV2	CASSGGDRLLYGYTF	TGTGCCAGCAGCGGGGGAGACAGGCTCCTTTATGGCTACACCTTC
.	TRBJ2-7	few	TRBV2	CASSRWTGSSYNEQYF	TGTGCCAGCAGCCGATGGACTGGAAGCTCCTACAATGAGCAGTACTTC
TRBD1	TRBJ1-1	.	TRBV2	CASSGTEGPRTEAFF	TGTGCCAGCAGCGGGACAGAGGGGCCTCGGACTGAAGCTTTCTTT
.	TRBJ2-5	.	TRBV10-3	CAISEPHSGQETQYF	TGTGCCATCAGTGAGCCCCATTCGGGCCAAGAGACCCAGTACTTC
TRBD2	TRBJ2-1	.	TRBV5-1	CASSLIGLAGDYNEQFF	TGCGCCAGCAGCTTGATTGGGTTAGCGGGGGACTACAATGAGCAGTTCTTC
.	TRBJ1-1	.	TRBV20-1	CSASRGPLSASSAAFF	TGCAGTGCTAGTAGAGGCCCCTTGAGCGCTTCGTCGGCAGCTTTCTTT
TRBD1	TRBJ2-1	.	TRBV12-3/TRBV12-4	CASSNPDRGLDEQFF	TGTGCCAGCAGTAACCCGGACAGGGGGCTTGATGAGCAGTTCTTC
TRBD1	TRBJ1-1	.	TRBV20-1	CSARSPTGTGATEAFF	TGCAGTGCTAGATCTCCGACCGGGACAGGGGCCACTGAAGCTTTCTTT
.	TRBJ1-2	.	TRBV4-2	CASSQVEARTGIFWGYTF	TGTGCCAGCAGCCAAGTAGAAGCTCGCACAGGGATTTTTTGGGGCTACACCTTC
.	TRBJ2-1	few	TRBV20-1	CSANDPDVSYNEQFF	TGCAGTGCTAACGATCCGGACGTATCCTACAATGAGCAGTTCTTC
.	TRBJ1-2	.	TRBV9	CASSVSKEQAHYGYTF	TGTGCCAGCAGCGTATCTAAGGAACAGGCCCACTATGGCTACACCTTC
TRBD1	TRBJ2-5	.	TRBV5-6	CASSFTLDRVRETQYF	TGTGCCAGCAGCTTTACGCTGGACAGGGTCCGGGAGACCCAGTACTTC
.	TRBJ2-7	few	TRBV3-1	CASSQVWGYEQYF	TGTGCCAGCAGCCAAGTTTGGGGGTACGAGCAGTACTTC
.	TRBJ2-1	.	TRBV7-9	CAWGRRDTHNEQFF	TGTGCCTGGGGGAGAAGGGACACCCACAATGAGCAGTTCTTC
.	TRBJ2-5	many	TRBV7-2	CASSAGGGVYETQYF	TGTGCCAGCAGCGCAGGGGGGGGTGTTTATGAGACCCAGTACTTC
.	TRBJ2-1	few	TRBV9	CASSPRAKLYNEQFF	TGTGCCAGCAGCCCCCGGGCGAAACTCTACAATGAGCAGTTCTTC
.	TRBJ2-1	.	TRBV3-1	CASSQDRGRHNEQFF	TGTGCCAGCAGCCAAGATAGGGGTCGCCACAATGAGCAGTTCTTC
.	TRBJ1-2	.	TRBV20-1	CSAREAAQSYGYTF	TGCAGTGCTAGAGAGGCCGCCCAATCCTATGGCTACACCTTC
.	TRBJ2-3	.	TRBV9	CASSVSGEEDTQYF	TGTGCCAGCAGCGTCTCGGGGGAGGAAGATACGCAGTATTTT
TRBD1	TRBJ2-2	once	TRBV4-2	CASSPRGQGELFF	TGTGCCAGCAGCCCCAGGGGGCAGGGGGAGCTGTTTTTT
.	TRBJ1-5	.	TRBV4-1	CASSQDRKGFSYSNQPQHF	TGCGCCAGCAGCCAAGATAGGAAGGGGTTCTCCTATAGCAATCAGCCCCAGCATTTT
.	TRBJ1-1	.	TRBV20-1	CSASVPGVDEAFF	TGCAGTGCTAGCGTTCCAGGGGTGGATGAAGCTTTCTTT
.	TRBJ1-5	.	TRBV10-3	CAISESTDQPQHF	TGTGCCATCAGTGAGTCGACGGATCAGCCCCAGCATTTT